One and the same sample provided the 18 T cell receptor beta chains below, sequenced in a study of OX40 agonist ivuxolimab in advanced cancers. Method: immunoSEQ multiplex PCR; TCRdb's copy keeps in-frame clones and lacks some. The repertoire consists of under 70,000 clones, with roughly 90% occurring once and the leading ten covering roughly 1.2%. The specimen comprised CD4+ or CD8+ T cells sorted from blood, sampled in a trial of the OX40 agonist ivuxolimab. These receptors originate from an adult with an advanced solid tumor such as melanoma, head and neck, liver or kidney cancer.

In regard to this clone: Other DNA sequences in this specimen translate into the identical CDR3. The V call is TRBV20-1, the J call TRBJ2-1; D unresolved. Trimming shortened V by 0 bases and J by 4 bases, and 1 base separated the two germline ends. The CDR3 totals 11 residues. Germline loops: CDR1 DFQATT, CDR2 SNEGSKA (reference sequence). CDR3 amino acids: CSAREYNEQFF. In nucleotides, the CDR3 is TGCAGTGCTAGAGAATACAATGAGCAGTTCTTC.

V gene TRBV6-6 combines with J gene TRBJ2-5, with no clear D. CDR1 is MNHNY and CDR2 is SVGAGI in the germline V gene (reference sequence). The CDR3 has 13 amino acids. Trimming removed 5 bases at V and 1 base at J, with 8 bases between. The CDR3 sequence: CASSPHSQETQYF. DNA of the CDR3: TGTGCCAGCAGTCCACACAGCCAAGAGACCCAGTACTTC.

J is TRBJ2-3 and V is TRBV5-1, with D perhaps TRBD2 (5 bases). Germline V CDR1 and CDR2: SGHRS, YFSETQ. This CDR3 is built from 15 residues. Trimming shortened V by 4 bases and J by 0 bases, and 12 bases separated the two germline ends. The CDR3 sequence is CASSPGSHSTDTQYF. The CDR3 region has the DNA TGCGCCAGCAGCCCGGGGAGCCATAGCACAGATACGCAGTATTTT.

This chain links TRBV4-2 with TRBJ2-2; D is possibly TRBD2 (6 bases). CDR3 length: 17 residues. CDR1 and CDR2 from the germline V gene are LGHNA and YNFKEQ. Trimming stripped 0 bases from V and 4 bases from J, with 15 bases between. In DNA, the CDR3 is TGTGCCAGCAGCCAAGATAAGAATGGAGCGGGCACCGGGGAGCTGTTTTTT. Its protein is CASSQDKNGAGTGELFF.

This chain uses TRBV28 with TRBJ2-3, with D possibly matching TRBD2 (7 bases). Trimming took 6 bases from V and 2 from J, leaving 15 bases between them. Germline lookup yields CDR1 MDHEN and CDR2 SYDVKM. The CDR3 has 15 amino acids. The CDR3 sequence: CASSPRGGHTDTQYF. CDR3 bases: TGTGCCAGCAGCCCTAGGGGGGGACACACAGATACGCAGTATTTT.

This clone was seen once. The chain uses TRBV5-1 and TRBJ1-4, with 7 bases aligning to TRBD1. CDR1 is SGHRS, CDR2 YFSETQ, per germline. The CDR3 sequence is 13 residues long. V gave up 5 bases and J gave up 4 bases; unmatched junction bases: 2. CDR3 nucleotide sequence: TGCGCCAGCAGGAGGGACAGTAATGAAAAACTGTTTTTT. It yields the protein CASRRDSNEKLFF.

CDR3 nucleotides: TGTGCCAGCAGCCCCTACGGGAACAATGAGCAGTTCTTC. Protein: CASSPYGNNEQFF. The J gene is TRBJ2-1, the V gene TRBV7-8; possible D gene TRBD2, 5 bases. The CDR3 runs to 13 residues. Germline lookup yields CDR1 SGHVS and CDR2 FQNEAQ. V lost 5 bases and J 5 bases, leaving 10 bases between the germline ends. Using reference TRBV7-8 and TRBJ2-1 for the parts outside the CDR3, the full variable domain is GAGVSQSPRYKVAKRGQDVALRCDPISGHVSLFWYQQALGQGPEFLTYFQNEAQLDKSGLPSDRFFAERPEGSVSTLKIQRTQQEDSAVYLCASSPYGNNEQFFGPGTRLTVL.

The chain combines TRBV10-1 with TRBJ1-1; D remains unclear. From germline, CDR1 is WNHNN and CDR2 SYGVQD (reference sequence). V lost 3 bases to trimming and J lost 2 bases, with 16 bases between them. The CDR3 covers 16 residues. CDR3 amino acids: CASSDLGWGINTEAFF. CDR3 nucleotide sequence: TGCGCCAGCAGTGACCTGGGTTGGGGAATAAACACTGAAGCTTTCTTT.

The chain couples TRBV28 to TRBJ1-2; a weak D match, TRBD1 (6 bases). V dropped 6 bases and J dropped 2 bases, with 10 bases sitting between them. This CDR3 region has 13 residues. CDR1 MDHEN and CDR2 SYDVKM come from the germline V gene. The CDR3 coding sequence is TGTGCCAGCAGGCCCACAGGGAACTATGGCTACACCTTC. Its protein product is CASRPTGNYGYTF.

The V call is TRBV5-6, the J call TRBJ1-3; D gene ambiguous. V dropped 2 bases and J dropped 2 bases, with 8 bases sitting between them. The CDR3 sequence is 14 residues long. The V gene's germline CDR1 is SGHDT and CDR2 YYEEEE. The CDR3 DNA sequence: TGTGCCAGCAGCTTCTTGGGAGCTGGAAACACCATATATTTT. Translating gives CASSFLGAGNTIYF. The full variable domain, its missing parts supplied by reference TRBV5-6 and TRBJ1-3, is DAGVTQSPTHLIKTRGQQVTLRCSPKSGHDTVSWYQQALGQGPQFIFQYYEEEERQRGNFPDRFSGHQFPNYSSELNVNALLLGDSALYLCASSFLGAGNTIYFGEGSWLTVV.

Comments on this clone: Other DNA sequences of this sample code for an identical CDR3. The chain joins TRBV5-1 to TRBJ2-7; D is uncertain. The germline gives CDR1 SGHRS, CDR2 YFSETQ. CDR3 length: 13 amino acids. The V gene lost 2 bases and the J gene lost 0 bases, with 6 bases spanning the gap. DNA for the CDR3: TGCGCCAGCAGCTTTGCCGGCTCCTACGAGCAGTACTTC. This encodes CASSFAGSYEQYF.

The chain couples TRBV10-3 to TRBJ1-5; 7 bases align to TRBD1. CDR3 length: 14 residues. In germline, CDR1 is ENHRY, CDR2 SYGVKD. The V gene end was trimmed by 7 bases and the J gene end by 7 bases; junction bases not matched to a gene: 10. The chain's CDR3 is CAIKDTGEGQPQHF. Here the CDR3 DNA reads TGTGCCATCAAGGATACAGGGGAGGGACAGCCCCAGCATTTT.

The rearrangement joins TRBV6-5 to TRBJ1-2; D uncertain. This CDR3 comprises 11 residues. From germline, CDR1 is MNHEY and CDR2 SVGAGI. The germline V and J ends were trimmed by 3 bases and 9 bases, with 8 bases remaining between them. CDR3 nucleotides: TGTGCCAGCAGTTATAGGAGCAGCTACACCTTC. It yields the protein CASSYRSSYTF.

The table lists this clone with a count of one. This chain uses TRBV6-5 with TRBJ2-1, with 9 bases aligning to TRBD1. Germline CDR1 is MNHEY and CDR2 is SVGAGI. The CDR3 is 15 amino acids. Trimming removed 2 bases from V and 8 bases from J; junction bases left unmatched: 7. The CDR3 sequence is CASSYPGQGGDEQFF. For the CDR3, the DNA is TGTGCCAGCAGTTACCCGGGACAGGGTGGGGATGAGCAGTTCTTC.

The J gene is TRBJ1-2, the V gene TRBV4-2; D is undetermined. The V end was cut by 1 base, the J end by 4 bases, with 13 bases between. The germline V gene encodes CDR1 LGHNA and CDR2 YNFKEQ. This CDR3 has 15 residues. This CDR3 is CASSQAGEWSYGYTF. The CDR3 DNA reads TGTGCCAGCAGCCAAGCCGGGGAGTGGAGCTATGGCTACACCTTC.

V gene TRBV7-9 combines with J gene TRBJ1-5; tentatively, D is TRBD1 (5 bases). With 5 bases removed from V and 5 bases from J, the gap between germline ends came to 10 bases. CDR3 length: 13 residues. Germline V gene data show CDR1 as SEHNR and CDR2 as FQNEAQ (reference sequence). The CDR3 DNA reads TGTGCCAGCAGCGCTGACAGCTATCAGCCCCAGCATTTT. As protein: CASSADSYQPQHF.

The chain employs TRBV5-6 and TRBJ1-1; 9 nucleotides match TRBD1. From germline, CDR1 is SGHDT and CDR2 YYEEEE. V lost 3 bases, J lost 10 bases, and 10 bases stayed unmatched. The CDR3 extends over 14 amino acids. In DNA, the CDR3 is TGTGCCAGCAGCTATCGGGACAGGGAAATGGGAGCTTTCTTT. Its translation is CASSYRDREMGAFF.

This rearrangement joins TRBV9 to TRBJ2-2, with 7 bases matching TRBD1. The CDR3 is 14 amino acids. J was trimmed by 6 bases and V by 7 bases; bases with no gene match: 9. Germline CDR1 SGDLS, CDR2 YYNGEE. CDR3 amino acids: CASGGQISPGELFF. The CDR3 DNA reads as TGTGCCAGCGGGGGACAGATCAGCCCCGGGGAGCTGTTTTTT. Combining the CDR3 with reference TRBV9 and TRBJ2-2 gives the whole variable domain DSGVTQTPKHLITATGQRVTLRCSPRSGDLSVYWYQQSLDQGLQFLIQYYNGEERAKGNILERFSAQQFPDLHSELNLSSLELGDSALYFCASGGQISPGELFFGEGSRLTVL.